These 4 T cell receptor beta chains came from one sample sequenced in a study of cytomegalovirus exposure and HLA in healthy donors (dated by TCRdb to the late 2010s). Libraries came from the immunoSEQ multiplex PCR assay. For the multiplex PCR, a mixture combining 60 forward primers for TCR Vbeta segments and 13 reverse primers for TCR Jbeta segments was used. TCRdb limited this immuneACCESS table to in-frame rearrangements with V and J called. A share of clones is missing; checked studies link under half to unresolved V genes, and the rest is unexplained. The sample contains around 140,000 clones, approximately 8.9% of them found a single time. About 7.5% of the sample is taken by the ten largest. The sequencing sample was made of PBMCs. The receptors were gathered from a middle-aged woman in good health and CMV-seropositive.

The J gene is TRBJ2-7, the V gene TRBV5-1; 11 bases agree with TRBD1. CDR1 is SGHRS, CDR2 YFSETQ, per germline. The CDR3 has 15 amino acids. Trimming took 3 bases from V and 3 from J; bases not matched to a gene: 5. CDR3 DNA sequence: TGCGCCAGCAGCTCCCCCGGGACAGGGGGCTACGAGCAGTACTTC. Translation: CASSSPGTGGYEQYF.

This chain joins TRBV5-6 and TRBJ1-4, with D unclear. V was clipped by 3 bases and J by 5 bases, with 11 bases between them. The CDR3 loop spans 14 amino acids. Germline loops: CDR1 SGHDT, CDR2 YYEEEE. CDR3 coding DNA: TGTGCCAGCAGCTGGAGTGAAGTAAATGAAAAACTGTTTTTT. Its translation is CASSWSEVNEKLFF. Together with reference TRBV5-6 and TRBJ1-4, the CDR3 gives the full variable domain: DAGVTQSPTHLIKTRGQQVTLRCSPKSGHDTVSWYQQALGQGPQFIFQYYEEEERQRGNFPDRFSGHQFPNYSSELNVNALLLGDSALYLCASSWSEVNEKLFFGSGTQLSVL.

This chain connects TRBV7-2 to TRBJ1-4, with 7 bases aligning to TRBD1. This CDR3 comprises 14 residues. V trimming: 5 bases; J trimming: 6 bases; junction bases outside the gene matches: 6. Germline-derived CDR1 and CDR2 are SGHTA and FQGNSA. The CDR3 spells CASSTGTAYEKLFF. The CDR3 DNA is TGTGCCAGCAGCACCGGGACAGCCTATGAAAAACTGTTTTTT.

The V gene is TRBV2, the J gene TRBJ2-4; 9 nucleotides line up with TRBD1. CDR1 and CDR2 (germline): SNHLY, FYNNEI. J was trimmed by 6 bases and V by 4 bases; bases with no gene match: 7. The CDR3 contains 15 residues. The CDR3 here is CASSGTPGQGNIQYF. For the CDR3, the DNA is TGTGCCAGCAGTGGAACCCCGGGACAGGGAAACATTCAGTACTTC. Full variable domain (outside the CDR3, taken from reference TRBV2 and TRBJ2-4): EPEVTQTPSHQVTQMGQEVILRCVPISNHLYFYWYRQILGQKVEFLVSFYNNEISEKSEIFDDQFSVERPDGSNFTLKIRSTKLEDSAMYFCASSGTPGQGNIQYFGAGTRLSVL.